These T cell receptor beta chains were read from a single sample in a study of post-analysis software for immune sequencing data. One entry per CDR3 protein results from TCRdb running MiXCR on the PCR reads. The data show about 540,000 distinct CDR3 sequences, 30% to 40% seen once. Sequencing was done on a sample of blood. The source of these receptors is a girl aged 2-17 years with multiple sclerosis. CDR3s include the opening cysteine and the closing phenylalanine or tryptophan. A D gene is named only where the DNA matches it firmly. Clone sizes are given selectively: once, few, many, or a class where the clone is expanded.

V gene,J gene,clone size,D gene,CDR3 protein,CDR3 DNA
TRBV10-2,TRBJ1-1,-,TRBD1,CASRKTGDTEAFF,TGCGCCAGCAGGAAAACAGGGGACACTGAAGCTTTCTTT
TRBV29-1,TRBJ2-7,-,TRBD2,CSARGLGGGYEQYF,TGCAGCGCTAGGGGCCTTGGCGGGGGCTACGAGCAGTACTTC
TRBV4-1,TRBJ2-5,few,TRBD1,CASSIWTGVETQYF,TGCGCCAGCAGCATTTGGACAGGGGTGGAGACCCAGTACTTC
TRBV7-9,TRBJ2-6,many,-,CASSFVGSGANVLTF,TGTGCCAGCAGCTTCGTCGGGTCTGGGGCCAACGTCCTGACTTTC
TRBV20-1,TRBJ2-3,-,TRBD1,CSARGQGPDTQYF,TGCAGTGCTAGAGGACAGGGGCCAGATACGCAGTATTTT
TRBV27,TRBJ1-5,few,TRBD1,CASSWTGYPNPYSNQPQHF,TGTGCCAGCAGTTGGACAGGGTATCCCAACCCGTATAGCAATCAGCCCCAGCATTTT
TRBV6-2/TRBV6-3,TRBJ2-5,few,-,CASSYGQGQYF,TGTGCCAGCAGTTATGGGCAGGGCCAGTACTTC
TRBV28,TRBJ1-4,-,-,CASSRFGQRLFF,TGTGCCAGCAGTAGATTCGGGCAACGACTGTTTTTT
TRBV29-1,TRBJ2-3,few,-,CSVHWRDTQYF,TGCAGCGTCCATTGGAGGGATACGCAGTATTTT
TRBV7-3,TRBJ2-3,many,-,CASSLGVGDTQYF,TGTGCCAGCAGCTTAGGGGTAGGAGATACGCAGTATTTT
TRBV2,TRBJ2-3,many,-,CASSPDSRDTQYF,TGTGCCAGCAGCCCCGACTCCAGGGATACGCAGTATTTT
TRBV27,TRBJ1-2,few,-,CASSRWSGDYGYTF,TGTGCCAGCAGCCGCTGGTCGGGCGATTATGGCTACACCTTC
TRBV20-1,TRBJ1-1,few,-,CSARTGAGEAFF,TGCAGTGCTCGCACGGGGGCCGGGGAAGCTTTCTTT
TRBV29-1,TRBJ1-2,many,-,CSGRAGANYGYTF,TGCAGCGGGCGGGCAGGGGCTAACTATGGCTACACCTTC
TRBV29-1,TRBJ1-2,-,-,CSVGGGVYGCTF,TGCAGCGTTGGCGGTGGAGTCTATGGCTGCACCTTC
TRBV12-3/TRBV12-4,TRBJ1-2,-,-,CASSRRPGGYTF,TGTGCCAGCAGTCGACGACCTGGGGGCTACACCTTC
TRBV10-3,TRBJ2-5,few,TRBD2,CAISDGGAETQYF,TGTGCCATCAGTGACGGGGGGGCTGAGACCCAGTACTTC
TRBV7-2,TRBJ2-5,-,-,CASSLQEAQYF,TGTGCCAGCAGCCTGCAAGAGGCCCAGTACTTC
TRBV2,TRBJ2-3,-,-,CASTETDTQYF,TGTGCCAGCACGGAGACAGATACGCAGTATTTT
TRBV7-8,TRBJ2-5,-,TRBD1,CASSLISTGAAETQYF,TGTGCCAGCAGCTTAATCTCGACAGGGGCGGCGGAGACCCAGTACTTC
TRBV5-1,TRBJ2-5,-,TRBD2,CASSLDPGTSGPVETQYF,TGCGCCAGCAGCTTGGACCCGGGGACTAGCGGGCCGGTGGAGACCCAGTACTTC
TRBV5-4,TRBJ2-6,-,-,CASSLSGANALTF,TGTGCCAGCAGCTTGTCTGGGGCCAACGCCCTGACTTTC
TRBV7-8,TRBJ1-2,few,-,CASSPSGVTYGYTF,TGTGCCAGCAGTCCCAGCGGGGTGACCTATGGCTACACCTTC
TRBV28,TRBJ2-7,-,-,CASSSGSAHEQYF,TGTGCCAGCAGTTCCGGGTCGGCGCACGAGCAGTACTTC
TRBV3-1,TRBJ2-7,once,TRBD2,CASSHGAGAYEQYF,TGTGCCAGCAGCCACGGAGCGGGGGCCTACGAGCAGTACTTC
TRBV12-3/TRBV12-4,TRBJ1-5,once,-,CASRRDRPGQPQHF,TGTGCCAGCCGCCGAGACAGGCCTGGGCAGCCCCAGCATTTT
TRBV6-6,TRBJ2-7,-,TRBD1,CASSQGQGTYEQYF,TGTGCCAGCAGCCAGGGACAGGGGACATACGAGCAGTACTTC
TRBV20-1,TRBJ2-7,-,-,CSARDPSVSPYEQYF,TGCAGTGCTCGGGACCCGAGCGTCAGCCCCTACGAGCAGTACTTC
TRBV11-1,TRBJ2-7,few,TRBD1,CASSLAGQFYEQYF,TGTGCCAGCAGCTTAGCGGGACAGTTCTACGAGCAGTACTTC